The rows below give T cell receptor beta chains drawn from one sample of a study of vaccination and CD4 T cells after COVID-19. Their specific antigens are unknown. A single record per CDR3 protein comes from TCRdb applying MiXCR to the PCR reads. The repertoire holds approximately 16,000 distinct CDR3 sequences, with around half as singletons. This specimen consisted of CD4+ T cells from blood, cultured in vitro, obtained before SARS-CoV-2 vaccination. The origin of the receptors is a human donor who had recovered from COVID-19. CDR3s include the opening cysteine and the closing phenylalanine or tryptophan. Each record gives: clone size, D gene, J gene, V gene, CDR3 protein, CDR3 DNA. A D gene is named only where the DNA matches it firmly. A row's size may be missing; if present it is once, few, many or a size class.

- TRBD1 TRBJ2-5 TRBV5-4 CASSLKSTGAETQYF TGTGCCAGCAGCTTAAAGTCGACAGGGGCTGAGACCCAGTACTTC
- TRBD1 TRBJ1-2 TRBV7-9 CASIARTGGSYGYTF TGTGCCAGCATTGCTCGGACAGGGGGCTCATATGGCTACACCTTC
few - TRBJ1-6 TRBV6-2/TRBV6-3 CASREDGSSYNSPLHF TGTGCCAGCAGAGAGGACGGAAGCTCCTATAATTCACCCCTCCACTTT
- TRBD2 TRBJ2-2 TRBV20-1 CSASHPFSGGAVSGELFF TGCAGTGCTAGTCACCCCTTTAGCGGGGGGGCGGTGTCCGGGGAGCTGTTTTTT
- TRBD1 TRBJ1-2 TRBV2 CASRNDRGNGYTF TGTGCCAGCAGAAACGACAGGGGAAATGGCTACACCTTC
- TRBD2 TRBJ2-7 TRBV7-9 CASSLVGTKANEQYF TGTGCCAGCAGCTTAGTCGGGACTAAGGCGAACGAGCAGTACTTC
- - TRBJ1-2 TRBV6-1 CASRAWTANYGYTF TGTGCCAGCAGAGCGTGGACAGCTAACTATGGCTACACCTTC
- TRBD1 TRBJ1-2 TRBV10-3 CAIRRTGRDGYTF TGTGCCATCAGACGGACAGGGCGGGATGGCTACACCTTC
few - TRBJ1-1 TRBV7-9 CASSWTWGEEAFF TGTGCCAGCAGCTGGACGTGGGGGGAAGAAGCTTTCTTT
- - TRBJ1-1 TRBV6-2/TRBV6-3 CASSPNYAGNTEAFF TGTGCCAGCAGCCCAAACTACGCGGGGAACACTGAAGCTTTCTTT
- TRBD2 TRBJ2-3 TRBV7-9 CASKGRDDTQYF TGTGCCAGCAAAGGGAGGGACGATACGCAGTATTTT
few - TRBJ2-2 TRBV24-1 CATSDRGGMNTGELFF TGTGCCACCAGTGATCGAGGCGGAATGAACACCGGGGAGCTGTTTTTT
few TRBD1 TRBJ1-2 TRBV27 CASRPTGTAEGYTF TGTGCCAGCAGACCTACCGGGACAGCCGAAGGCTACACCTTC
- - TRBJ2-2 TRBV30 CAWSPDGRNTGELFF TGTGCCTGGAGCCCTGATGGCAGAAACACCGGGGAGCTGTTTTTT
few - TRBJ2-5 TRBV12-3/TRBV12-4 CASSLGGPWETQYF TGTGCCAGCAGTTTAGGGGGGCCATGGGAGACCCAGTACTTC
- TRBD2 TRBJ2-3 TRBV4-3 CASSHQTSGGSDTQYF TGCGCCAGCAGCCACCAGACTAGCGGGGGATCAGATACGCAGTATTTT
few TRBD2 TRBJ2-7 TRBV7-2 CASSFIAGEPYEQYF TGTGCCAGCAGCTTCATAGCGGGGGAGCCGTACGAGCAGTACTTC
- TRBD2 TRBJ2-7 TRBV20-1 CSAIVPGLTYEQYF TGCAGTGCTATCGTACCGGGACTAACCTACGAGCAGTACTTC
- - TRBJ2-2 TRBV29-1 CSVGGGRGTGELFF TGCAGCGTTGGCGGGGGCCGGGGCACCGGGGAGCTGTTTTTT
- - TRBJ1-1 TRBV7-9 CASSLEGSGEAFF TGTGCCAGCAGCTTAGAGGGGTCGGGTGAAGCTTTCTTT
- - TRBJ1-2 TRBV29-1 CSGTRLAGGGYTF TGCAGCGGGACGAGATTGGCGGGAGGTGGCTACACCTTC
- TRBD1 TRBJ1-2 TRBV6-1 CASSERDRANYGYTF TGTGCCAGCAGCGAAAGGGACAGGGCTAACTATGGCTACACCTTC
- TRBD1 TRBJ1-5 TRBV28 CASSDYRGAQPQHF TGTGCCAGCAGTGACTACAGGGGCGCTCAGCCCCAGCATTTT
- - TRBJ1-3 TRBV29-1 CSGTSGNTIYF TGCAGCGGGACCTCTGGAAACACCATATATTTT
few - TRBJ1-5 TRBV6-1 CASSANKYQPQHF TGTGCCAGCAGTGCGAATAAGTATCAGCCCCAGCATTTT
- - TRBJ2-7 TRBV5-4 CASRDVRGIKYEQYF TGTGCCAGCAGGGACGTTCGGGGGATTAAGTACGAGCAGTACTTC
- - TRBJ2-1 TRBV7-8 CASSLEAAPSSYNEQFF TGTGCCAGCAGCTTAGAAGCCGCTCCGAGCTCCTACAATGAGCAGTTCTTC
- TRBD1 TRBJ1-5 TRBV27 CASSLRTGRDSNQPQHF TGTGCCAGCAGTTTGCGGACAGGGAGGGATAGCAATCAGCCCCAGCATTTT
- TRBD2 TRBJ2-5 TRBV20-1 CSAPPGLAGDQETQYF TGCAGTGCACCTCCGGGACTAGCGGGGGACCAAGAGACCCAGTACTTC
- - TRBJ2-7 TRBV4-3 CASSQVPDTEQYF TGCGCCAGCAGCCAAGTTCCCGACACCGAGCAGTACTTC
large TRBD1 TRBJ2-5 TRBV19 CATISRTGAQETQYF TGTGCCACTATTTCGAGGACAGGGGCCCAAGAGACCCAGTACTTC
- TRBD1 TRBJ1-2 TRBV6-1 CASSEDRIHYGYTF TGTGCCAGCAGTGAGGACAGGATCCACTATGGCTACACCTTC
- - TRBJ1-1 TRBV21-1 CASSNNDTEAFF TGTGCCAGCAGCAATAACGACACTGAAGCTTTCTTT
- - TRBJ2-5 TRBV28 CASGALGETQYF TGTGCCAGCGGGGCCCTGGGAGAGACCCAGTACTTC
few - TRBJ1-5 TRBV20-1 CSAGRGGGGNQPQHF TGCAGTGCTGGTCGTGGGGGAGGGGGGAATCAGCCCCAGCATTTT
- TRBD1 TRBJ2-2 TRBV24-1 CATSALDRGGGTGELFF TGTGCCACCAGTGCCCTTGACAGGGGAGGAGGCACCGGGGAGCTGTTTTTT
- TRBD1 TRBJ1-2 TRBV12-3/TRBV12-4 CASTLTGSYGYTF TGTGCCAGCACCCTGACAGGGTCCTATGGCTACACCTTC
- TRBD1 TRBJ2-3 TRBV7-9 CASSSGQGWTDTQYF TGTGCCAGCAGCTCCGGACAGGGTTGGACAGATACGCAGTATTTT
once TRBD1 TRBJ1-1 TRBV12-3/TRBV12-4 CASSIQGVAEAFF TGTGCCAGCAGCATACAGGGGGTAGCTGAAGCTTTCTTT
once - TRBJ1-2 TRBV19 CASSIRQGAGYGYTF TGTGCCAGTAGTATCCGGCAGGGAGCGGGGTATGGCTACACCTTC
- TRBD1 TRBJ1-1 TRBV7-3 CASSLGQGNTEAFF TGTGCCAGCAGCTTGGGACAGGGGAACACTGAAGCTTTCTTT
- TRBD1 TRBJ1-1 TRBV6-2/TRBV6-3 CASSYQGGWTEAFF TGTGCCAGCAGTTATCAGGGGGGCTGGACTGAAGCTTTCTTT
few TRBD1 TRBJ1-6 TRBV7-8 CASRSLGQGAHNSPLHF TGTGCCAGCAGATCCCTAGGACAGGGGGCGCATAATTCACCCCTCCACTTT
- TRBD1 TRBJ2-7 TRBV20-1 CSGRDRGYEQYF TGCAGTGGCAGGGACAGGGGGTACGAGCAGTACTTC
- TRBD2 TRBJ2-2 TRBV6-5 CASSSAGGPRTGELFF TGTGCCAGCAGTTCGGCGGGGGGGCCCAGAACCGGGGAGCTGTTTTTT
few TRBD1 TRBJ1-6 TRBV20-1 CSARETGTRGGPLHF TGCAGTGCTAGAGAGACAGGGACCCGAGGTGGGCCCCTCCACTTT
- - TRBJ1-1 TRBV2 CASNTGRFNTEAFF TGTGCCAGCAATACAGGGCGGTTCAACACTGAAGCTTTCTTT
- - TRBJ2-5 TRBV6-2/TRBV6-3 CASRSLLAETQYF TGTGCCAGCAGGTCTCTCTTAGCGGAGACCCAGTACTTC
few - TRBJ2-5 TRBV6-2/TRBV6-3 CASSYSGETQYF TGTGCCAGCAGTTACAGTGGAGAGACCCAGTACTTC
- TRBD2 TRBJ2-3 TRBV7-2 CAGSLKAGGPQATQYF TGTGCCGGCAGCTTGAAAGCGGGGGGACCCCAGGCGACGCAGTATTTT
- - TRBJ1-1 TRBV9 CASSVGLGGLDTEAFF TGTGCCAGCAGCGTAGGGTTGGGAGGGTTGGACACTGAAGCTTTCTTT
- - TRBJ1-3 TRBV2 CASSEGAGGNTIYF TGTGCCAGCAGTGAAGGGGCGGGCGGAAACACCATATATTTT
few TRBD1 TRBJ1-6 TRBV11-2 CASSPQGADSPLHF TGTGCCAGCAGTCCTCAGGGGGCCGATTCACCCCTCCACTTT
- - TRBJ2-3 TRBV7-3 CASARSSTDTQYF TGTGCCAGCGCTCGCTCTAGCACAGATACGCAGTATTTT
- - TRBJ1-5 TRBV6-1 CASSEAEGWDNQPQHF TGTGCCAGCAGTGAAGCGGAGGGGTGGGACAATCAGCCCCAGCATTTT
- - TRBJ1-1 TRBV20-1 CSAGTRTTEAFF TGCAGTGCTGGAACTAGAACAACTGAAGCTTTCTTT
- - TRBJ2-7 TRBV20-1 CSARLTSTGPYEQYF TGCAGTGCTAGACTCACCTCGACAGGACCCTACGAGCAGTACTTC
few TRBD1 TRBJ2-2 TRBV6-1 CAIHRGQGNTGELFF TGTGCCATACATCGTGGACAGGGGAACACCGGGGAGCTGTTTTTT
- - TRBJ1-6 TRBV28 CASSLIGHYNSPLHF TGTGCCAGCAGTTTAATCGGACACTATAATTCACCCCTCCACTTT
- - TRBJ2-5 TRBV20-1 CSARRGYGQETQYF TGCAGTGCTAGGCGCGGGTATGGCCAAGAGACCCAGTACTTC